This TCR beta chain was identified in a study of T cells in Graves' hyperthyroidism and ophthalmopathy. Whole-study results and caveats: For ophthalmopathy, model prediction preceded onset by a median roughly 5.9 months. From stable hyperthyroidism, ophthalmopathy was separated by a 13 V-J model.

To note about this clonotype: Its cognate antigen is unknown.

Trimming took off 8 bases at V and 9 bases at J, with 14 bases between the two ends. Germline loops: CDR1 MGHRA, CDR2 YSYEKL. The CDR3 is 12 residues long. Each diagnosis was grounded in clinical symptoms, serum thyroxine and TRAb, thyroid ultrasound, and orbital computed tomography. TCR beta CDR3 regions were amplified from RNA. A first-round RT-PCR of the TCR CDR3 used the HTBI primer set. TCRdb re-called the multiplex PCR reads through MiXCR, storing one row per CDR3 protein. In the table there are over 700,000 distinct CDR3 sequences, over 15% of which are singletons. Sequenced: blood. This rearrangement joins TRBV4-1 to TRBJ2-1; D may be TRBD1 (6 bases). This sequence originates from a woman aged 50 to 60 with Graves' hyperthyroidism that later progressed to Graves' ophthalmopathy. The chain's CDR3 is CASRTRDTEQFF. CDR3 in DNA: TGCGCCAGCCGAACGAGGGACACTGAGCAGTTCTTC.